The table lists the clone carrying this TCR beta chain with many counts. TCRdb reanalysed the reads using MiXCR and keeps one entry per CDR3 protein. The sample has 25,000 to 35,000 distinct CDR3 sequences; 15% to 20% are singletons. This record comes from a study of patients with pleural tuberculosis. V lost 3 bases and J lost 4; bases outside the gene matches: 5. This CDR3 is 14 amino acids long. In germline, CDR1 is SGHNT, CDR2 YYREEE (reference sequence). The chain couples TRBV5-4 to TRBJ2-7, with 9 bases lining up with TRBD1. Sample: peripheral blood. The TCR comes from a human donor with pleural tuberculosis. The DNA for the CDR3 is TGTGCCAGCAGCTCCGAAGACAGGGGGTACGAGCAGTACTTC. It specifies CASSSEDRGYEQYF.